The 17 T cell receptor beta chains reported below all come from one sample, sequenced in a study of CD8+ T cells in alopecia areata. The treatment was: oral pan-JAK inhibitor, 5-10 mg twice daily. Sequencing used cDNA as its template, made by extracting RNA and reverse transcribing it. Here immunoSEQ multiplex PCR was the method, and the copy in TCRdb shows in-frame clones only, minus some. The sample records some 190,000 clones, about three fifths being singletons. The input for sequencing was CD4+ T cells sorted from blood, taken at week 49, from a patient treated with tofacitinib. All receptors come from a human donor with alopecia areata.

This clone has a handful of counts. For the CDR3, the DNA is TGCAGCGTAACTAGCGGAGCTAGCACAGATACGCAGTATTTT. Translation gives CSVTSGASTDTQYF. V usage is TRBV29-1 and J usage is TRBJ2-3; 8 bases are a match to TRBD2. Germline V gene lookup returns CDR1 SQVTM and CDR2 ANQGSEA. The CDR3 sequence is 14 residues long. Losses at the gene ends were 6 bases for V and 0 bases for J; bases not matched to a gene: 5.

This clone was seen more than once but under ten times. V and J are TRBV19 and TRBJ1-1; D not certain. V shed 4 bases and J shed 2 bases, with 11 bases lying between them. The germline V gene encodes CDR1 LNHDA and CDR2 SQIVND (reference sequence). The CDR3 extends over 14 amino acids. The CDR3 sequence is CASSTDGSNTEAFF. In DNA form, the CDR3 reads TGTGCCAGTAGTACCGACGGGAGTAACACTGAAGCTTTCTTT.

In this sample, this clone turned up once. The rearrangement uses TRBV2 and TRBJ2-7; 11 bases align to TRBD1. Per germline, CDR1 SNHLY and CDR2 FYNNEI. CDR3 length equals 14 residues. The J segment lost 4 bases and the V segment lost 7 bases, leaving 6 bases of the junction unmatched. CDR3 bases: TGTGCCAGCATTCCCGGGACAGGGGGTTACGAGCAGTACTTC. It is translated as CASIPGTGGYEQYF.

The table lists this clone with many counts. The chain employs TRBV12-5 and TRBJ2-7; 11 bases map to TRBD2. This CDR3 is built from 15 residues. J gave up 3 bases and V 0 bases, and 1 base lay outside the gene matches. Germline V gene sequence: CDR1 LGHNT, CDR2 FRNRAP. CDR3 in DNA: TGTGCTAGTGGTTTGGTACTAGCGGGGGACTACGAGCAGTACTTC. This encodes CASGLVLAGDYEQYF. The full variable domain, completed using reference TRBV12-5 and TRBJ2-7, is DARVTQTPRHKVTEMGQEVTMRCQPILGHNTVFWYRQTMMQGLELLAYFRNRAPLDDSGMPKDRFSAEMPDATLATLKIQPSEPRDSAVYFCASGLVLAGDYEQYFGPGTRLTVT.

The rearrangement links TRBV7-2 to TRBJ2-1, with D uncertain. CDR1 is SGHTA, CDR2 FQGNSA, per germline. The ends were cut back, 5 bases at V and 4 bases at J, with 12 bases in the middle. This CDR3 comprises 14 residues. The CDR3 reads CASSVSATYNEQFF. As DNA, the CDR3 is TGTGCCAGCAGCGTCTCAGCGACGTACAATGAGCAGTTCTTC.

V and J are TRBV2 and TRBJ2-4; 8 positions agree with TRBD1. CDR1 and CDR2 from the germline V gene are SNHLY and FYNNEI. This CDR3 is 15 amino acids long. Germline trimming cut 4 bases from V and 7 bases from J; bases unmatched to any gene: 9. The CDR3 DNA reads as TGTGCCAGCAGTGGGGAGCAGGGGGCGCCTAACATTCAGTACTTC. Translating it yields CASSGEQGAPNIQYF.

The chain combines TRBV15 with TRBJ1-4, with a weak D call TRBD1 (5 bases). Germline assignment: CDR1 LNHNV and CDR2 YYDKDF (reference sequence). CDR3 size: 17 residues. Trimming cost V 1 base and J 7 bases, with 19 bases left between them. The DNA of the CDR3 is TGTGCCACCAGCAGAGTGGGAGCCGGGGGAAGCAGTGAAAAACTGTTTTTT. Encoded protein: CATSRVGAGGSSEKLFF.

On this clone itself: Other nucleotide sequences from this sample produce the same CDR3. The rearrangement links TRBV7-2 to TRBJ2-3, with D unclear. The CDR3 runs 13 residues. Germline assignment: CDR1 SGHTA and CDR2 FQGNSA. V lost 6 bases and J 1 base, leaving 8 bases between the germline ends. CDR3 sequence reads: CASSFRRTDTQYF. CDR3 nucleotide sequence: TGTGCCAGCAGTTTTCGGCGCACAGATACGCAGTATTTT.

This clone showed up just a few times. The chain uses TRBV30 and TRBJ2-2; D gene uncertain. V was cut by 1 base and J by 0 bases, with 3 bases left in between. From germline, CDR1 is GTSNPN and CDR2 SVGIG (reference sequence). The CDR3 runs 13 residues. The CDR3 nucleotides are TGTGCCTGGAGTGCGGCGAACACCGGGGAGCTGTTTTTT. It translates to CAWSAANTGELFF.

The chain carries TRBV30 and TRBJ1-2; D perhaps matches TRBD1 (5 bases). V lost 0 bases to trimming and J lost 8 bases, with 13 bases between them. The germline CDR1 and CDR2 sequences are GTSNPN and SVGIG (reference sequence). The CDR3 spans 13 residues. As DNA, the CDR3 is TGTGCCTGGAGTGTCGGGGGGACGGGCGGCTACACCTTC. Protein product: CAWSVGGTGGYTF.

CDR3 bases: TGCGCCAGCAGCGAAACGGGGGGCGGTCAGCCCCAGCATTTT. Residues: CASSETGGGQPQHF. This chain joins TRBV4-3 and TRBJ1-5; D might be TRBD1 (6 bases). The CDR3 extends over 14 amino acids. Trimming cost V 5 bases and J 6 bases, with 14 bases left between them. CDR1 is LGHNA, CDR2 YSLEER, per germline.

The chain combines TRBV4-3 with TRBJ2-3; the match to TRBD2 covers 7 bases. The CDR3 sequence is 17 residues long. With 0 bases clipped from V and 4 bases from J, the junction kept 10 bases outside the gene matches. CDR1 and CDR2 (germline): LGHNA, YSLEER. This chain's CDR3 is CASSQDRRGIRADTQYF. The CDR3 nucleotides are TGCGCCAGCAGCCAAGATAGGCGGGGGATCCGCGCAGATACGCAGTATTTT.

This chain links TRBV7-3 with TRBJ1-1; D remains unclear. V was clipped by 1 base and J by 1 base, with 4 bases between them. This CDR3 spans 13 amino acids. Germline V lookup: CDR1 SGHTA, CDR2 FQGTGA. The CDR3 reads CASSLRRNTEAFF. CDR3 nucleotide sequence: TGTGCCAGCAGCTTAAGACGGAACACTGAAGCTTTCTTT. Supplemented by reference TRBV7-3 and TRBJ1-1, the full variable domain reads GAGVSQTPSNKVTEKGKYVELRCDPISGHTALYWYRQSLGQGPEFLIYFQGTGAADDSGLPNDRFFAVRPEGSVSTLKIQRTERGDSAVYLCASSLRRNTEAFFGQGTRLTVV.

This chain links TRBV4-3 with TRBJ2-6; D is uncertain. Germline V lookup: CDR1 LGHNA, CDR2 YSLEER. This CDR3 is built from 14 residues. The ends were cut back, 4 bases at V and 7 bases at J, with 11 bases in the middle. In DNA, the CDR3 is TGCGCCAGCAGCCCAAATACGATAGCCAACGTCCTGACTTTC. It is translated as CASSPNTIANVLTF.

This clone was detected a few times. The sample carries other DNA sequences with the same CDR3. The chain uses TRBV29-1 and TRBJ2-1; no definite D call. Germline values: CDR1 SQVTM, CDR2 ANQGSEA. CDR3 length: 10 residues. Trimming removed 4 bases at V and 7 bases at J, with 5 bases between. The CDR3, as DNA: TGCAGCGTTGGACTTAATGAGCAGTTCTTC. Protein sequence: CSVGLNEQFF.

The chain combines TRBV5-1 with TRBJ1-2, with D tentatively TRBD1 (6 bases). The CDR3 has 12 amino acids. V was trimmed by 3 bases and J by 5 bases, leaving 8 bases between them. Germline values: CDR1 SGHRS, CDR2 YFSETQ. Here the CDR3 reads CASSSGQYGYTF. In nucleotides, the CDR3 is TGCGCCAGCAGCTCCGGACAGTATGGCTACACCTTC.

The V gene is TRBV11-2, the J gene TRBJ2-2; TRBD2 matches 7 bases. This CDR3 is built from 16 residues. With V trimmed by 5 bases and J by 5 bases, 11 bases remained unmatched. Looked up from germline, CDR1 is SGHAT and CDR2 is FQNNGV. The CDR3 sequence: CASSQSAGGLTGELFF. The DNA of the CDR3 is TGTGCCAGCAGCCAATCGGCCGGGGGGTTAACCGGGGAGCTGTTTTTT. The full variable domain, its missing parts supplied by reference TRBV11-2 and TRBJ2-2, is EAGVAQSPRYKIIEKRQSVAFWCNPISGHATLYWYQQILGQGPKLLIQFQNNGVVDDSQLPKDRFSAERLKGVDSTLKIQPAKLEDSAVYLCASSQSAGGLTGELFFGEGSRLTVL.